This is a list of T cell receptor beta chains from one sample in a study of post-analysis software for immune sequencing data. TCRdb reanalysed the PCR reads using MiXCR and keeps one entry per CDR3 protein. The sample has approximately 570,000 distinct CDR3 sequences, about 40% seen once. Sample: blood. These receptors all come from a girl aged 10-17 years with multiple sclerosis. CDR3s include the opening cysteine and the closing phenylalanine or tryptophan. A D gene is named only where the DNA matches it firmly. Size values are once, few and many counts, or a class for expanded clones, and some rows have none.

size	V	length	J	D	DNA	CDR3
.	TRBV7-6	14	TRBJ2-1	.	TGTGCCGGCAGCTTAGACCCTAGCGAAAATGAGCAGTTCTTC	CAGSLDPSENEQFF
.	TRBV6-5	14	TRBJ1-2	TRBD1	TGTGCCAGCAGTCCCGTCAGGGGGGGCAATGGCTACACCTTC	CASSPVRGGNGYTF
.	TRBV11-2	18	TRBJ2-3	.	TGTGCCAGCAGCTTAGATACCCAGAATGGCATTCATGCAGATACGCAGTATTTT	CASSLDTQNGIHADTQYF
.	TRBV29-1	13	TRBJ2-7	TRBD1	TGCAGCGTTGAGGTACTACAGGGGGCAGGGCAGTACTTC	CSVEVLQGAGQYF
few	TRBV10-2	14	TRBJ2-3	.	TGCGCCAGCAGCCAATGGGAGGGCACAGATACGCAGTATTTT	CASSQWEGTDTQYF
.	TRBV30	17	TRBJ1-1	TRBD1	TGTGCCTGGGGAGGGTACGGGACAGCTATAATGAACACTGAAGCTTTCTTT	CAWGGYGTAIMNTEAFF
.	TRBV10-3	13	TRBJ2-1	TRBD2	TGTGCCATCTCCTTAGCGGGGTTAAATGAGCAGTTCTTC	CAISLAGLNEQFF
.	TRBV5-6	15	TRBJ2-1	.	TGTGCCAGCAGCTTTTACCTAGCTAAATACAATGAGCAGTTCTTC	CASSFYLAKYNEQFF
.	TRBV5-4	14	TRBJ2-1	.	TGTGCCAGCAGCGAGGGGGGGGGCATATATGAGCAGTTCTTC	CASSEGGGIYEQFF
few	TRBV20-1	12	TRBJ2-3	.	TGCAGTGCTAGGTGGGCGGAGGATACGCAGTATTTT	CSARWAEDTQYF
few	TRBV5-1	14	TRBJ1-5	.	TGCGCCAGCAGCTTGGGGGACGGATATCAGCCCCAGCATTTT	CASSLGDGYQPQHF
.	TRBV4-1	18	TRBJ2-1	TRBD2	TGCGCCAGCAGCCAAGGACTAGCGGGAGGGCCAGGTAGGGATGAGCAGTTCTTC	CASSQGLAGGPGRDEQFF
.	TRBV5-1	15	TRBJ1-2	.	TGCGCCAGCAGCTTGGCCCCGGAGTCTATGAGAAGCTACACCTTC	CASSLAPESMRSYTF
.	TRBV28	14	TRBJ1-1	.	TGTGCCAGCAGTCCCCCGGGACGGTCCACTGAAGCTTTCTTT	CASSPPGRSTEAFF
.	TRBV28	15	TRBJ1-2	.	TGTGCCACTCAACCGAGGACATCGGAGGGCTATGGCTACACCTTC	CATQPRTSEGYGYTF
.	TRBV20-1	14	TRBJ2-1	.	TGCAGTGCTAGAGCGGGGGGCTCGTACAATGAGCAGTTCTTC	CSARAGGSYNEQFF
few	TRBV4-1	18	TRBJ1-4	.	TGCGCCAGCAGCCAAGACTGGGCAGACCTTGCAACTAATGAAAAACTGTTTTTT	CASSQDWADLATNEKLFF
.	TRBV2	12	TRBJ2-7	.	TGTGCCAGCATAGCCAGCGGCTACGAGCAGTACTTC	CASIASGYEQYF
.	TRBV4-1	15	TRBJ1-2	.	TGCGCCAGCAGCCAAGAATACCAGGTTAACTATGGCTACACCTTC	CASSQEYQVNYGYTF
.	TRBV2	12	TRBJ2-7	.	TGTGCCAGCATTGGCTTGGCCTACGAGCAGTACTTC	CASIGLAYEQYF
few	TRBV15	14	TRBJ2-7	TRBD1	TGTGCCACCAGCAAGACAGGGGGCTCTTACGAGCAGTACTTC	CATSKTGGSYEQYF
.	TRBV28	15	TRBJ1-1	.	TGTGCCAGCAGTTTCCCCAGGGGCTCACACCCTGAAGCTTTCTTT	CASSFPRGSHPEAFF
few	TRBV7-2	16	TRBJ2-3	TRBD1	TGTGCCAGCAGCCCCGGGGGGACAGGGTTCGCAGATACGCAGTATTTT	CASSPGGTGFADTQYF
.	TRBV12-3/TRBV12-4	13	TRBJ1-5	.	TGTGCCAGCAGTTTAGATACTTTCCAGCCCCAGCATTTT	CASSLDTFQPQHF
.	TRBV7-2	14	TRBJ2-3	.	TGTGCCAGCACCCAAGCAGGGCCAACAGATACGCAGTATTTT	CASTQAGPTDTQYF
.	TRBV5-8	16	TRBJ2-5	TRBD2	TGTGCCAGCAGCTTGGGCGCTAGCGGGAGCCAAGAGACCCAGTACTTC	CASSLGASGSQETQYF
.	TRBV4-1	15	TRBJ2-1	.	TGCGCCAGCAGCCAAGAGACCCTAGAGTTTTATGAGCAGTTCTTC	CASSQETLEFYEQFF
.	TRBV6-6	16	TRBJ1-1	TRBD1	TGTGCCAGCAGTTTTGACAGGGGACACATGAACGCTGAAGCTTTCTTT	CASSFDRGHMNAEAFF